This TCR beta chain came from a study of blood T cell repertoires in COVID-19. In the original analysis: Reference gene primers were amplified, and this amplification served to estimate nucleated cell counts. Libraries were prepared by immunoSEQ multiplex PCR; TCRdb keeps only in-frame clonotypes and omits some of them. That table furnishes V, J and clone size, whereas the DNA furnished D and trimming. Of more than 200,000 clones in the sample, around 89% were seen once. CDR1 and CDR2 from the germline V gene are MNHEY and SVGEGT. The length of the CDR3 is 18 residues. The junction had 13 bases not matched to a gene; V was cut back by 2 bases and J by 4 bases. This clone appeared a single time.

Input material: peripheral blood. The V and J genes are TRBV6-2 or TRBV6-3 and TRBJ1-5; TRBD1 aligns across 8 bases. This TCR derives from a man aged 25 to 40 with COVID-19, enrolled during active disease. The CDR3 coding sequence is TGTGCCAGCAGTTACGACTCTAGCAGGGGGCCAGCAAATCAGCCCCAGCATTTT. Residues: CASSYDSSRGPANQPQHF.